A single sample gave rise to the 21 T cell receptor beta chains below, sequenced in a study of T cells in tuberculosis. Sequencing used immunoSEQ multiplex PCR; TCRdb keeps in-frame clones, though not all of them. The sample includes 25,000 to 35,000 clones, about 92% of them seen just once. The sample consisted of PBMCs. All receptors come from a donor aged 5-35 years with latent tuberculosis or without tuberculosis infection.

The V gene is TRBV12-5, the J gene TRBJ1-1; a possible D gene is TRBD1 (6 bases). Germline-derived CDR1 and CDR2 are LGHNT and FRNRAP. There are 14 residues in the CDR3. The V gene lost 5 bases and the J gene lost 1 base, with 11 bases spanning the gap. In DNA form, the CDR3 reads TGTGCTAGTGGTCCCGCAGGGGCGAACACTGAAGCTTTCTTT. Amino acid sequence: CASGPAGANTEAFF.

The V and J genes are TRBV2 and TRBJ1-1; D ambiguous. V was trimmed by 1 base and J by 3 bases, leaving 9 bases between them. The germline gives CDR1 SNHLY, CDR2 FYNNEI. This CDR3 region has 14 residues. The CDR3 reads CASSEGEGHTEAFF. CDR3 DNA: TGTGCCAGCAGTGAAGGGGAGGGCCACACTGAAGCTTTCTTT.

The rearrangement uses TRBV4-2 and TRBJ2-7; D is uncertain. The germline V gene encodes CDR1 LGHNA and CDR2 YNFKEQ. CDR3 length: 16 residues. V was pared by 0 bases and J by 2 bases, with 14 bases between. The CDR3 coding sequence is TGTGCCAGCAGCCAAGAGGCAGGCCTTACCCCCTACGAGCAGTACTTC. It codes for CASSQEAGLTPYEQYF.

V and J are TRBV7-9 and TRBJ2-7, with TRBD1 matching over 9 bases. CDR3 length equals 15 residues. Trimming took 5 bases from V and 9 from J; bases not matched to a gene: 14. Germline lookup yields CDR1 SEHNR and CDR2 FQNEAQ (reference sequence). The CDR3 DNA sequence: TGTGCCAGCAGCACCCTAGGGGGACAGGGTGAAACGCAGTACTTC. Its translation: CASSTLGGQGETQYF.

The rearrangement links TRBV27 to TRBJ1-2; 7 bases align to TRBD1. The germline V gene encodes CDR1 MNHEY and CDR2 SMNVEV (reference sequence). The CDR3 is made up of 13 amino acids. The ends lost 4 bases at V and 8 bases at J; junction bases unmatched: 7. This chain's CDR3 is CASSSIDREGYTF. The CDR3 DNA follows: TGTGCCAGCAGTTCGATAGACAGGGAAGGCTACACCTTC.

The rearrangement links TRBV6-1 to TRBJ2-2; D is possibly TRBD2 (6 bases). Germline-derived CDR1 and CDR2 are MNHNS and SASEGT. The CDR3 has 14 amino acids. The V gene lost 8 bases and the J gene lost 6 bases, with 16 bases spanning the gap. The CDR3 sequence is CASFRRDRPGELFF. In nucleotides, the CDR3 is TGTGCCAGCTTCAGGAGGGATAGACCCGGGGAGCTGTTTTTT.

This clone has a handful of counts. The chain joins TRBV2 to TRBJ1-4; TRBD1 matches 9 bases. Germline CDR1 SNHLY, CDR2 FYNNEI. This CDR3 is built from 14 residues. V lost 7 bases, J lost 8 bases, and 8 bases stayed unmatched. The CDR3 sequence: CASTGQGVGEKLFF. Written as DNA, the CDR3 is TGTGCCAGCACGGGACAGGGTGTTGGAGAAAAACTGTTTTTT.

The chain couples TRBV7-2 to TRBJ1-1, with a tentative D call TRBD1 (5 bases). The germline gives CDR1 SGHTA, CDR2 FQGNSA. There are 14 residues in the CDR3. V was trimmed by 1 base and J by 6 bases, leaving 12 bases between them. The CDR3 protein is CASSLVSREAEAFF. CDR3 nucleotides: TGTGCCAGCAGCTTAGTGAGCAGGGAGGCTGAAGCTTTCTTT.

The chain combines TRBV11-3 with TRBJ2-5, with D unclear. Trimming removed 5 bases at V and 5 bases at J, with 27 bases between. CDR1 and CDR2 from the germline V gene are SGHNT and YENEEA. The CDR3 spans 18 residues. CDR3 sequence: CASSPSSLYARSSETQYF. For the CDR3, the DNA is TGTGCCAGCAGCCCATCGTCCCTGTACGCGCGAAGTAGTGAGACCCAGTACTTC.

This clone has only one observation. The J gene is TRBJ2-2, the V gene TRBV29-1; 11 bases are a match to TRBD2. CDR3 size: 15 residues. The J segment lost 5 bases and the V segment lost 7 bases, leaving 9 bases of the junction unmatched. The germline CDR1 and CDR2 sequences are SQVTM and ANQGSEA. This CDR3 is CSASIAGGPTGELFF. CDR3 bases: TGCAGCGCCTCTATAGCGGGGGGGCCGACCGGGGAGCTGTTTTTT.

V gene TRBV28 combines with J gene TRBJ1-6, with TRBD1 matching 7 bases. Germline lookup yields CDR1 MDHEN and CDR2 SYDVKM. The ends lost 5 bases at V and 5 bases at J; junction bases unmatched: 6. This CDR3 region has 15 residues. The CDR3 here is CASSLDRVDNSPLHF. As DNA, the CDR3 is TGTGCCAGCAGTCTAGACAGGGTCGATAATTCACCCCTCCACTTT.

J is TRBJ2-7 and V is TRBV4-2, with D maybe TRBD2 (6 bases). Germline assignment: CDR1 LGHNA and CDR2 YNFKEQ. Trimming pared 0 bases from V and 0 bases from J, leaving 18 bases between. The CDR3 loop spans 18 amino acids. This CDR3 reads CASSQEAVISGNSYEQYF. The CDR3 DNA follows: TGTGCCAGCAGCCAAGAGGCGGTGATTAGCGGAAACTCCTACGAGCAGTACTTC.

This clone has a single count. The chain links TRBV18 to TRBJ2-3; a possible D gene is TRBD2 (5 bases). The CDR3 consists of 14 residues. Trimming removed 2 bases at V and 4 bases at J, with 10 bases between. The germline gives CDR1 KGHSH, CDR2 LQKENI. This CDR3 reads CASSPGSGPDTQYF. CDR3 nucleotides: TGTGCCAGCTCACCAGGGAGTGGGCCAGATACGCAGTATTTT.

The chain recombines TRBV28 with TRBJ1-2; TRBD1 matches at 7 bases. Per the germline V gene, CDR1 is MDHEN and CDR2 is SYDVKM. The CDR3 covers 16 residues. V dropped 7 bases and J dropped 8; count of bases not matched to a gene: 19. The CDR3 spells CASTQGGTAGSSGYTF. The CDR3 DNA sequence: TGTGCCAGCACTCAAGGTGGGACAGCAGGCTCAAGCGGCTACACCTTC.

This clone appeared once. The chain couples TRBV7-2 to TRBJ2-3, with TRBD1 identical over 9 bases. This CDR3 is built from 16 residues. The germline CDR1 and CDR2 sequences are SGHTA and FQGNSA. The V gene end was trimmed by 1 base and the J gene end by 2 bases; junction bases not matched to a gene: 4. The CDR3 spells CASSLVGTGFTDTQYF. CDR3 sequence (DNA): TGTGCCAGCAGCTTAGTAGGGACAGGGTTCACAGATACGCAGTATTTT.

The DNA of the CDR3 is TGTGCCAGCAGTGGAGTTGTGGTTAATGAAAAACTGTTTTTT. This encodes CASSGVVVNEKLFF. The rearrangement uses TRBV25-1 and TRBJ1-4; no clear D gene. The CDR3 length is 14 residues. The V end was cut by 4 bases, the J end by 4 bases, with 10 bases between. Germline loops: CDR1 MGHDK, CDR2 SYGVNS.

The chain is built from TRBV7-2 and TRBJ2-2; D gene uncertain. The CDR3 loop spans 13 amino acids. CDR1 and CDR2 from the germline V gene are SGHTA and FQGNSA. V lost 9 bases to trimming and J lost 3 bases, with 11 bases between them. The CDR3 reads CASTEVHTGELFF. The CDR3 bases are TGTGCCAGTACCGAGGTCCACACCGGGGAGCTGTTTTTT.

The chain joins TRBV23-1 to TRBJ1-2, with TRBD1 identical over 7 bases. TRBV23-1 is marked as an open reading frame, function uncertain. V was pared by 5 bases and J by 8 bases, with 14 bases of the junction left unmatched. This CDR3 has 15 residues. CDR3 bases: TGCGCCAGCAGTGACGACAGGGATGGATCCGGAGGCTACACCTTC. Translation gives CASSDDRDGSGGYTF.

V is TRBV18 and J is TRBJ1-2; the match to TRBD1 covers 8 bases. The V segment lost 1 base and the J segment 8 bases; nucleotides outside the gene matches: 3. Germline CDR1 reads KGHSH; CDR2 reads LQKENI. The CDR3 is 13 amino acids. The CDR3 sequence: CASSPQQGDGYTF. The DNA for the CDR3 is TGTGCCAGCTCACCACAACAGGGGGACGGCTACACCTTC.

By share, this clone ranks as medium-sized (0.01 to 0.1%). This chain connects TRBV6-5 to TRBJ2-6, with a tentative D call TRBD1 (6 bases). V lost 0 bases, J lost 1 base, and 7 bases lay in between. CDR1 is MNHEY, CDR2 SVGAGI, per germline. The CDR3 extends over 16 amino acids. CDR3 amino acids: CASSYSTGSGANVLTF. In DNA form, the CDR3 reads TGTGCCAGCAGTTACTCCACAGGGTCTGGGGCCAACGTCCTGACTTTC.

The rearrangement joins TRBV7-9 to TRBJ2-1; D might be TRBD2 (5 bases). The V end lost 3 bases, the J end lost 3 bases, and 9 bases lay between the germline ends. Germline values: CDR1 SEHNR, CDR2 FQNEAQ (reference sequence). The CDR3 loop spans 14 amino acids. The DNA of the CDR3 is TGTGCCAGCAGCTTCGCGGGCTTCTACAATGAGCAGTTCTTC. This translates into CASSFAGFYNEQFF.